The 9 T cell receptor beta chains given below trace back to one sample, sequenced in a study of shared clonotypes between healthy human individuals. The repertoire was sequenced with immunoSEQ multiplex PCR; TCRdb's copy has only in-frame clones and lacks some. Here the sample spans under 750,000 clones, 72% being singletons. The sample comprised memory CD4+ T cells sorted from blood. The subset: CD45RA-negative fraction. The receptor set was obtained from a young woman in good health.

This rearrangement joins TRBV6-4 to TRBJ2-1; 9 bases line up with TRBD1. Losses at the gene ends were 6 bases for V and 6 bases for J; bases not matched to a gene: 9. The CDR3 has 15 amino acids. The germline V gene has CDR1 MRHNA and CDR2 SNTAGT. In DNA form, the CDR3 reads TGTGCCAGCAGCGCCGGGACAGGGCGAACCAATGAGCAGTTCTTC. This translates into CASSAGTGRTNEQFF.

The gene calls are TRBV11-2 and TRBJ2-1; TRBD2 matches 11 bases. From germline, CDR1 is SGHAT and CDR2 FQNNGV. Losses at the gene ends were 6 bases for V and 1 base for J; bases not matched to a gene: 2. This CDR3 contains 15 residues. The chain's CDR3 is CASRRLAGSYNEQFF. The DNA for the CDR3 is TGTGCCAGCAGGCGACTAGCGGGATCCTACAATGAGCAGTTCTTC.

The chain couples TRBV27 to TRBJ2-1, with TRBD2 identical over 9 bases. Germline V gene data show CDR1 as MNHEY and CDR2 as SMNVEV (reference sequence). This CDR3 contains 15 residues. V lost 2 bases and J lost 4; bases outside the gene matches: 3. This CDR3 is CASSLAGGPYNEQFF. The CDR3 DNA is TGTGCCAGCAGTTTAGCGGGAGGGCCGTACAATGAGCAGTTCTTC.

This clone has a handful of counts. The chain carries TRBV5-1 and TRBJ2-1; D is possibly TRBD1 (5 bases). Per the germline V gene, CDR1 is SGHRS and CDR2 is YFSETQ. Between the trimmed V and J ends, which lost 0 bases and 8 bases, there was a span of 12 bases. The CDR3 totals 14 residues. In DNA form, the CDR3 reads TGCGCCAGCAGCTTGGGACAGTTCGGCGATGAGCAGTTCTTC. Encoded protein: CASSLGQFGDEQFF.

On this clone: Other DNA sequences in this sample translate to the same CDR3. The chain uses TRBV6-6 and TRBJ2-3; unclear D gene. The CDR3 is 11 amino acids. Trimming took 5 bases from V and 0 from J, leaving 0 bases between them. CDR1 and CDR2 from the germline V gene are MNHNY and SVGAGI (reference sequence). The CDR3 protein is CASSSTDTQYF. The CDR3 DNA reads TGTGCCAGCAGTAGCACAGATACGCAGTATTTT.

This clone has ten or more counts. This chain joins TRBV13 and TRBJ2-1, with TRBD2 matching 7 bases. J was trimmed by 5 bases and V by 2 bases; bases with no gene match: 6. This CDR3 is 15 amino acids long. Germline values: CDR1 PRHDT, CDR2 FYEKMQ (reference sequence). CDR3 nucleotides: TGTGCCAGCAGCTTACCCAGCGGGAATGACAATGAGCAGTTCTTC. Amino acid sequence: CASSLPSGNDNEQFF.

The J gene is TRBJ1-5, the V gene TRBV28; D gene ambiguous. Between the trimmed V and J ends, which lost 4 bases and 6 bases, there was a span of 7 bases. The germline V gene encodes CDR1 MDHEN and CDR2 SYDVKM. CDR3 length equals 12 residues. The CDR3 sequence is CASSSPGQPQHF. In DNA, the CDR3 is TGTGCCAGCAGTTCCCCGGGTCAGCCCCAGCATTTT. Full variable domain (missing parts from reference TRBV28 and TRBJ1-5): DVKVTQSSRYLVKRTGEKVFLECVQDMDHENMFWYRQDPGLGLRLIYFSYDVKMKEKGDIPEGYSVSREKKERFSLILESASTNQTSMYLCASSSPGQPQHFGDGTRLSIL.

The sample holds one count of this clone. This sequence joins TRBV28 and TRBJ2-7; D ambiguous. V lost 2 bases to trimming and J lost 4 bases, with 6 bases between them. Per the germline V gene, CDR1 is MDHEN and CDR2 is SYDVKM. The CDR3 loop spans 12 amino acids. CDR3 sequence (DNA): TGTGCCAGCAGTTTAGCGCTTTACGAGCAGTACTTC. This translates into CASSLALYEQYF.

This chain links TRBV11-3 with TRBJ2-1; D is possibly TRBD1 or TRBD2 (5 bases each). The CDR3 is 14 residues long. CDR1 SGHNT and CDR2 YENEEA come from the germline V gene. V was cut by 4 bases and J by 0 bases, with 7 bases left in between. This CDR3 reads CASSWGSSYNEQFF. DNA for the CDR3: TGTGCCAGCAGCTGGGGGAGCTCCTACAATGAGCAGTTCTTC.